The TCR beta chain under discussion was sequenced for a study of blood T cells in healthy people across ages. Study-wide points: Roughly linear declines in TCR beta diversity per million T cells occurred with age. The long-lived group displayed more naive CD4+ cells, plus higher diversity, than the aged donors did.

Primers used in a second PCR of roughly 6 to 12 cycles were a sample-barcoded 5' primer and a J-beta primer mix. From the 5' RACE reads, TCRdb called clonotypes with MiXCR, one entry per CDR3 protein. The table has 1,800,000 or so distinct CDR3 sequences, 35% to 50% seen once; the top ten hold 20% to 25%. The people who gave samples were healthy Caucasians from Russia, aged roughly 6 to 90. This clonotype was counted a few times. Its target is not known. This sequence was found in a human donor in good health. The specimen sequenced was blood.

The CDR3 sequence: CAISQGSDTNQPQHF. The CDR3 region has the DNA TGTGCCATCAGCCAGGGTTCTGATACAAATCAGCCCCAGCATTTT. The chain is built from TRBV10-3 and TRBJ1-5; tentative D call: TRBD1 (5 bases). Trimming took off 6 bases at V and 4 bases at J, with 16 bases between the two ends. The CDR3 contains 15 residues. Germline V gene sequence: CDR1 ENHRY, CDR2 SYGVKD.